This T cell receptor (beta chain) was retrieved from a study of blood T cell repertoires in COVID-19. For the study at large: Spain, Italy and the United States supplied samples that represented acute and convalescent COVID-19. PBMCs, B-cell-depleted T cells, or T cells were the source of the cDNA or gDNA that made up the material.

Original processing methods: How many nucleated cells were present was estimated from reference gene primer amplification. The table came from immunoSEQ multiplex PCR; TCRdb's copy has only in-frame clones and leaves some out. V, J and clone size were drawn from that table, and D and trimming were deduced from the DNA. The data contain 250,000 or so clones, approximately 86% of them seen just once; the ten biggest clones take up approximately 9.7%. Trimming removed 0 bases from V and 8 bases from J, with 10 bases in between. The CDR3 consists of 13 residues. Per the germline V gene, CDR1 is MNHEY and CDR2 is SVGAGI. This clone was detected only a few times.

This chain links TRBV6-5 with TRBJ1-2; weak D call: TRBD1 (6 bases). Sequenced sample: peripheral blood. This TCR derives from a man aged 35 to 55 with active or convalescent COVID-19. CDR3 sequence: CASSYSPRGGYTF. CDR3 nucleotides: TGTGCCAGCAGTTACTCCCCCAGGGGCGGCTACACCTTC.